This T cell receptor (beta chain) was documented in a study of CD8 T cells in ankylosing spondylitis. Study-wide results and caveats: In synovial fluid and blood from reactive arthritis, some motif variants were previously reported. It appeared that ankylosing spondylitis blood was characterized by a TCR beta motif of roughly 8 highly homologous variants. Disease-linked clones had a CD8+ phenotype and relatively low frequency in peripheral blood.

Each TCR beta library was made by quantitative 5'-RACE that incorporated molecular barcodes. TCRdb reprocessed the 5' RACE reads via MiXCR and lists one record per CDR3 protein. The profile shows around 250,000 distinct CDR3 sequences, 30% to 40% of them singletons. Of note for this clonotype: The antigen remains undetermined.

The CDR3 totals 16 residues. Per the germline V gene, CDR1 is SGHDT and CDR2 is YYEEEE. Trimming cost V 0 bases and J 4 bases, with 16 bases left between them. This clonotype was obtained from a male donor with ankylosing spondylitis or in good health (not recorded which). Material for sequencing was blood, either unsorted or a sorted T cell fraction (not recorded which). V usage is TRBV5-6 and J usage is TRBJ2-5; the D call may be TRBD1 or TRBD2 (7 bases each). CDR3 sequence reads: CASSLVRGGPGETQYF. The CDR3, as DNA: TGTGCCAGCAGCTTGGTCAGGGGGGGGCCGGGAGAGACCCAGTACTTC.